The T cell receptor beta chain under discussion was sequenced for a study of regulatory T cells in long-lasting Graves disease. Time point noted: newly diagnosed GD, antithyroid drugs for less than 3 months. Following extraction of RNA from PBMCs, that RNA was used to make the TCR library. According to the study, TCR beta libraries were built with iRepertoire HTBI primers and CDR3-region Arm-PCR. TCRdb reprocessed the multiplex PCR reads with MiXCR, giving one entry per CDR3 protein. In the table there are 450,000 to 700,000 distinct CDR3 sequences, around an eighth of which are singletons. V was shortened by 4 bases and J by 3 bases, with 7 bases between the two germline ends. CDR3 length: 13 residues. This clonotype was seen ten or more times. These data also formed part of another study, on T cells in Graves' hyperthyroidism and ophthalmopathy. That work adds: The study based diagnoses on clinical symptoms, serum thyroxine and TRAb, thyroid ultrasound and orbital computed tomography.

The genes are TRBV12-3 or TRBV12-4 and TRBJ1-5; D ambiguous. This material consisted of peripheral blood mononuclear cells (PBMCs), taken at new diagnosis, from a patient treated with antithyroid drugs. This sequence was found in a man aged 25 to 40 with Graves disease. For the CDR3, the DNA is TGTGCCAGCAGTTACGGTAACAATCAGCCCCAGCATTTT. Translated, it gives CASSYGNNQPQHF.